The 22 T cell receptor beta chains reported below all come from one sample, sequenced in a study of blood T cell repertoires in COVID-19. Profiling relied on immunoSEQ multiplex PCR, and the TCRdb table lists in-frame clones only, not all of them. The table shows 540,000 or so clones, with around 90% occurring only once. The sequenced sample consisted of peripheral blood. The receptors shown here come from a woman between 45 and 65 years old with COVID-19, enrolled during active disease.

The genes are TRBV19 and TRBJ2-2; 7 nucleotides line up with TRBD1. The V gene's germline CDR1 is LNHDA and CDR2 SQIVND (reference sequence). The CDR3 is made up of 16 amino acids. The J segment lost 0 bases and the V segment lost 9 bases, leaving 10 bases of the junction unmatched. The DNA for the CDR3 is TGTGCCAGCCTTATCCGGGACAGTTCGAACACCGGGGAGCTGTTTTTT. Translated: CASLIRDSSNTGELFF.

The J gene is TRBJ2-5, the V gene TRBV5-1; D possibly corresponds to TRBD1 (6 bases). Per the germline V gene, CDR1 is SGHRS and CDR2 is YFSETQ. The CDR3 has 14 residues. The ends were cut back, 4 bases at V and 1 base at J, with 11 bases in the middle. In DNA, the CDR3 is TGCGCCAGCAGCCCTGGACAGATCCAAGAGACCCAGTACTTC. It codes for CASSPGQIQETQYF.

The CDR3 loop reads CASSLTTGGDGYTF. CDR3 DNA sequence: TGCGCCAGCAGCTTAACAACAGGGGGCGATGGCTACACCTTC. The chain carries TRBV5-1 and TRBJ1-2; 9 bases line up with TRBD1. The germline gives CDR1 SGHRS, CDR2 YFSETQ. CDR3 length: 14 amino acids. V gave up 2 bases and J gave up 6 bases; unmatched junction bases: 5.

The gene calls are TRBV19 and TRBJ1-3; 7 nucleotides match TRBD1. The CDR3 extends over 18 amino acids. The trim removed 2 bases at V and 0 bases at J, leaving 10 bases unmatched. Germline V gives CDR1 LNHDA, CDR2 SQIVND (reference sequence). CDR3 in amino acids: CASSIPGTDLFSGNTIYF. The CDR3 DNA reads TGTGCCAGTAGTATACCCGGGACAGATTTGTTCTCTGGAAACACCATATATTTT.

This clone was counted a single time. The genes are TRBV27 and TRBJ1-4, with TRBD1 matching over 8 bases. The CDR3 covers 15 residues. Germline CDR1 MNHEY, CDR2 SMNVEV (reference sequence). The V segment lost 7 bases and the J segment 3 bases; nucleotides outside the gene matches: 7. CDR3 in amino acids: CASKAGGMANEKLFF. The CDR3 nucleotides read TGTGCCAGCAAGGCAGGGGGCATGGCTAATGAAAAACTGTTTTTT.

This chain joins TRBV5-6 and TRBJ1-1; D is unresolved. The CDR3 runs to 15 residues. Trimming removed 2 bases at V and 3 bases at J, with 14 bases between. Germline V CDR1 and CDR2: SGHDT, YYEEEE. The CDR3 DNA reads as TGTGCCAGCAGCTTTCAGACGGAGGGATACACTGAAGCTTTCTTT. The encoded protein is CASSFQTEGYTEAFF.

The rearrangement joins TRBV7-6 to TRBJ1-6, with 7 bases fitting TRBD1. V trimming: 5 bases; J trimming: 9 bases; junction bases outside the gene matches: 10. In germline, CDR1 is SGHVS, CDR2 FNYEAQ. CDR3 length equals 15 residues. Written as DNA, the CDR3 is TGTGCCAGCAGCCGAAGGGACAGTCTCGGTTCACCCCTCCACTTT. It yields the protein CASSRRDSLGSPLHF.

The chain links TRBV9 to TRBJ1-1, with TRBD1 as a possible D gene (6 bases). CDR3 length: 18 residues. The ends were cut back, 4 bases at V and 2 bases at J, with 24 bases in the middle. The germline V gene has CDR1 SGDLS and CDR2 YYNGEE. The CDR3 DNA reads TGTGCCAGCAGCCAGCCGGGGCCAGGGGAGAAAAAAAACACTGAAGCTTTCTTT. Translating it yields CASSQPGPGEKKNTEAFF.

Of note for this clone: The sample contains more than one DNA sequence encoding this CDR3. The chain combines TRBV5-4 with TRBJ2-3; D gene uncertain. The length of the CDR3 is 12 residues. Germline-derived CDR1 and CDR2 are SGHNT and YYREEE (reference sequence). Trimming cost V 2 bases and J 1 base, with 2 bases left between them. The CDR3 loop is CASSFGTDTQYF. CDR3 nucleotides: TGTGCCAGCAGCTTCGGCACAGATACGCAGTATTTT.

The chain employs TRBV25-1 and TRBJ2-7; possibly TRBD1 for D (5 bases). Germline V gives CDR1 MGHDK, CDR2 SYGVNS. V shed 3 bases and J shed 0 bases, with 12 bases lying between them. The CDR3 length is 15 residues. CDR3 loop: CASSDPTGNSYEQYF. CDR3 coding DNA: TGTGCCAGCAGTGACCCTACAGGTAACTCCTACGAGCAGTACTTC.

The V and J genes are TRBV28 and TRBJ1-1; a weak D match, TRBD1 (5 bases). V was shortened by 7 bases and J by 1 base, with 10 bases between the two germline ends. The CDR3 has 13 amino acids. Per the germline V gene, CDR1 is MDHEN and CDR2 is SYDVKM. The CDR3 region is CASTPDRNTEAFF. For the CDR3, the DNA is TGTGCCAGCACCCCAGACAGGAACACTGAAGCTTTCTTT.

There are a few counts of this clone. The chain joins TRBV15 to TRBJ2-7; 7 bases map to TRBD1. V was pared by 1 base and J by 3 bases, with 3 bases of the junction left unmatched. Looked up from germline, CDR1 is LNHNV and CDR2 is YYDKDF (reference sequence). The CDR3 is 14 residues long. CDR3 DNA: TGTGCCACCAGCAGAGGGACAGGTGGCTACGAGCAGTACTTC. Encoded protein: CATSRGTGGYEQYF.

As for this clone: The same CDR3 can be traced to other DNA sequences in this sample. This chain connects TRBV30 to TRBJ1-5; D uncertain. Germline CDR1 is GTSNPN and CDR2 is SVGIG (reference sequence). CDR3 length: 12 residues. Trimming removed 1 base from V and 2 bases from J, with 3 bases in between. The CDR3: CAWSAGNQPQHF. The CDR3 DNA reads TGTGCCTGGAGTGCTGGCAATCAGCCCCAGCATTTT.

The gene calls are TRBV11-2 and TRBJ2-7, with D perhaps TRBD2 (6 bases). This CDR3 comprises 14 residues. V lost 2 bases and J lost 4, with 12 bases in between. CDR1 is SGHAT, CDR2 FQNNGV, per germline. CDR3 sequence (DNA): TGTGCCAGCAGCTTACGGGGGACCAATTACGAGCAGTACTTC. The encoded protein is CASSLRGTNYEQYF.

The rearrangement links TRBV5-1 to TRBJ2-6; no clear D gene. V lost 2 bases and J 0 bases, leaving 9 bases between the germline ends. The CDR3 is made up of 16 amino acids. CDR1 SGHRS and CDR2 YFSETQ come from the germline V gene. DNA of the CDR3: TGCGCCAGCAGCTTCAGGAACCCCTCTGGGGCCAACGTCCTGACTTTC. It encodes CASSFRNPSGANVLTF. The full variable domain, in which reference TRBV5-1 and TRBJ2-6 provide the parts outside the CDR3, is KAGVTQTPRYLIKTRGQQVTLSCSPISGHRSVSWYQQTPGQGLQFLFEYFSETQRNKGNFPGRFSGRQFSNSRSEMNVSTLELGDSALYLCASSFRNPSGANVLTFGAGSRLTVL.

This sequence joins TRBV5-4 and TRBJ1-1; unclear D gene. This CDR3 region has 14 residues. V lost 2 bases, J lost 6 bases, and 14 bases lay in between. Per germline, CDR1 SGHNT and CDR2 YYREEE (reference sequence). The CDR3 nucleotides are TGTGCCAGCAGCTTTGGCGGGGAGGTTGCTGAAGCTTTCTTT. It codes for CASSFGGEVAEAFF.

V is TRBV11-2 and J is TRBJ2-1; weak D call: TRBD2 (6 bases). The ends were cut back, 0 bases at V and 10 bases at J, with 16 bases in the middle. The CDR3 runs to 15 residues. Germline V CDR1 and CDR2: SGHAT, FQNNGV. The CDR3 nucleotides are TGTGCCAGCAGCTTAGAGGGGGGTCCCTTATTCGAGCAGTTCTTC. Its translation is CASSLEGGPLFEQFF.

The chain is built from TRBV3-1 (or the pseudogene TRBV3-2) and TRBJ1-3, with 9 bases matching TRBD1. There are 15 residues in the CDR3. J was trimmed by 2 bases and V by 7 bases; bases with no gene match: 6. Germline CDR1 reads LGHDT; CDR2 reads YNNKEL (reference sequence). The CDR3, as DNA: TGTGCCAGCACCCCGGACAGGGGCCCTGGAAACACCATATATTTT. It is translated as CASTPDRGPGNTIYF.

J is TRBJ1-1 and V is TRBV9; D gene ambiguous. Germline V lookup: CDR1 SGDLS, CDR2 YYNGEE. With 2 bases removed from V and 5 bases from J, the gap between germline ends came to 10 bases. The CDR3 has 13 residues. CDR3 loop: CASSVLAGTEAFF. CDR3 coding DNA: TGTGCCAGCAGCGTTTTGGCGGGGACTGAAGCTTTCTTT.

V is TRBV19 and J is TRBJ2-2; TRBD1 is a possible D gene (6 bases). Germline V gives CDR1 LNHDA, CDR2 SQIVND (reference sequence). V lost 5 bases, J lost 13 bases, and 14 bases lay in between. CDR3 length: 12 residues. This CDR3 is CASSQNRDGLFF. CDR3 nucleotide sequence: TGTGCCAGTAGTCAGAACAGGGATGGGCTGTTTTTT.

Regarding this clone: Other DNA sequences in the same sample also yield this CDR3. The V and J genes are TRBV9 and TRBJ1-2; no clear D. V dropped 0 bases and J dropped 4 bases, with 10 bases sitting between them. This CDR3 region has 14 residues. Germline V gives CDR1 SGDLS, CDR2 YYNGEE. The CDR3 spells CASSVEEGSYGYTF. The CDR3 nucleotides read TGTGCCAGCAGCGTAGAGGAGGGAAGCTATGGCTACACCTTC.

V and J are TRBV12-3 or TRBV12-4 and TRBJ1-3; the match to TRBD1 covers 7 bases. The CDR3 totals 12 residues. The junction had 2 bases not matched to a gene; V was cut back by 8 bases and J by 4 bases. The DNA of the CDR3 is TGTGCCAGCGAGACAGGGGGAAACACCATATATTTT. Amino acids: CASETGGNTIYF.